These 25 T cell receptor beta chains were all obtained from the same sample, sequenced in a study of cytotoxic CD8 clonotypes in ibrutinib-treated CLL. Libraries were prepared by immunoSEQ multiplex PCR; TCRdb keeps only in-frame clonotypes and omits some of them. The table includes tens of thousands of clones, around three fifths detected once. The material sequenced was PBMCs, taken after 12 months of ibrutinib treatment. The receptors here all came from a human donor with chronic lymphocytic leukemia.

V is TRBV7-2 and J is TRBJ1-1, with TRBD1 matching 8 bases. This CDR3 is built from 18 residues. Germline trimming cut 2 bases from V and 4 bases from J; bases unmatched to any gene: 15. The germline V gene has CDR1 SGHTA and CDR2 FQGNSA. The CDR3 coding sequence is TGTGCCAGCAGCTTAAAGGCAGGGGGCGTACGGTTAGCCACTGAAGCTTTCTTT. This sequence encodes CASSLKAGGVRLATEAFF.

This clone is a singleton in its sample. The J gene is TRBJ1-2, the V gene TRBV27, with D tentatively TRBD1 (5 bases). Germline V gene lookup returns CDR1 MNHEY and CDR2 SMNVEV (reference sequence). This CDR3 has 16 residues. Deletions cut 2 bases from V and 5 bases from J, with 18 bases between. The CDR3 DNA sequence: TGTGCCAGCAGTTTAGCCCGACCAGAAAGGGGTTATGGCTACACCTTC. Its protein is CASSLARPERGYGYTF.

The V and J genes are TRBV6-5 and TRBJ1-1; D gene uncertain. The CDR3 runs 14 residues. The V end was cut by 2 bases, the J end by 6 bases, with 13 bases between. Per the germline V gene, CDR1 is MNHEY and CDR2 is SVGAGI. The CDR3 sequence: CASSYDLGVPEAFF. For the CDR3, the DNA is TGTGCCAGCAGTTACGATCTGGGTGTCCCTGAAGCTTTCTTT.

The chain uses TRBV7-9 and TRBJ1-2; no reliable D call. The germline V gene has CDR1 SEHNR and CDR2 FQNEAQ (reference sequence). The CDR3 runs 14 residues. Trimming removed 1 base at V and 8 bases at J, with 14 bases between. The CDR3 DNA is TGTGCCAGCAGCTTAGTTCCGGGAAACGGCGGCTACACCTTC. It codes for CASSLVPGNGGYTF. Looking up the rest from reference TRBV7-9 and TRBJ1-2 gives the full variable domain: DTGVSQNPRHKITKRGQNVTFRCDPISEHNRLYWYRQTLGQGPEFLTYFQNEAQLEKSRLLSDRFSAERPKGSFSTLEIQRTEQGDSAMYLCASSLVPGNGGYTFGSGTRLTVV.

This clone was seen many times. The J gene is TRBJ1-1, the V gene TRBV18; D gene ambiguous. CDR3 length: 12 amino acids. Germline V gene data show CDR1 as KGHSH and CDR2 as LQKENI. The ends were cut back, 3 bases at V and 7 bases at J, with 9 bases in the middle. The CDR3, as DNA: TGTGCCAGCTCACCCTTCCGGGGTGAAGCTTTCTTT. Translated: CASSPFRGEAFF.

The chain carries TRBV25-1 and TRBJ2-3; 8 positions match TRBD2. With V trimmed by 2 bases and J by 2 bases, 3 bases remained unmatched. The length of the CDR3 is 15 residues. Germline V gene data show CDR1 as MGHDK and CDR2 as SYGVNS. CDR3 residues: CASSEQRGYTDTQYF. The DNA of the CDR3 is TGTGCCAGCAGTGAACAGCGGGGGTACACAGATACGCAGTATTTT.

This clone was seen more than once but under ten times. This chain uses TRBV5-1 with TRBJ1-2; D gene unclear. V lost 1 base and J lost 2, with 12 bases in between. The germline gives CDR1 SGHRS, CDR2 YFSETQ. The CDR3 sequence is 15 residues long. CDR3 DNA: TGCGCCAGCAGCTTGACCCCAAAACTCAACTATGGCTACACCTTC. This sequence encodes CASSLTPKLNYGYTF.

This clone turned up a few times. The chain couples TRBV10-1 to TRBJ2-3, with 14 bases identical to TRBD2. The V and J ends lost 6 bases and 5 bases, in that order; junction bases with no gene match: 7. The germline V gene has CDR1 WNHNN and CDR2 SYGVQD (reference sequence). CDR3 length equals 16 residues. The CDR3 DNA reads TGCGCCAGCAGCCTCGGACTAGCGGGGGGTCGAGATACGCAGTATTTT. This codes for CASSLGLAGGRDTQYF.

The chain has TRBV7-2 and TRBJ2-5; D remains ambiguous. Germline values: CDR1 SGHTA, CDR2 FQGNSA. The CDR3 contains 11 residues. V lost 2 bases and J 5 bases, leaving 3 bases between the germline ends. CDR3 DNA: TGTGCCAGCAGCTTAATGGAGACCCAGTACTTC. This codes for CASSLMETQYF.

CDR3 bases: TGTGCCAGCTCACCACCGACCATAACAGATACGCAGTATTTT. Protein sequence: CASSPPTITDTQYF. The chain employs TRBV18 and TRBJ2-3, with D hard to call. This CDR3 comprises 14 residues. V was trimmed by 0 bases and J by 3 bases, leaving 7 bases between them. The V gene's germline CDR1 is KGHSH and CDR2 LQKENI.

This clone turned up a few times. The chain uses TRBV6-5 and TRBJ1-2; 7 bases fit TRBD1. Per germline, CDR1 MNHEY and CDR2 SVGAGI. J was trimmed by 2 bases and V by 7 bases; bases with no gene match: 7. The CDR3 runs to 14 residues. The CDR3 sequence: CASNTDRANYGYTF. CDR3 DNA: TGTGCCAGCAATACTGACAGGGCCAACTATGGCTACACCTTC.

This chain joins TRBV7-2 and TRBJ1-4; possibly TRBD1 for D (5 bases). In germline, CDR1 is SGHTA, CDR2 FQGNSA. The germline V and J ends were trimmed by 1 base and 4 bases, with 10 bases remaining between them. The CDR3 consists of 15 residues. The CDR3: CASSLGGGLNEKLFF. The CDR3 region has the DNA TGTGCCAGCAGCTTAGGGGGGGGACTTAATGAAAAACTGTTTTTT.

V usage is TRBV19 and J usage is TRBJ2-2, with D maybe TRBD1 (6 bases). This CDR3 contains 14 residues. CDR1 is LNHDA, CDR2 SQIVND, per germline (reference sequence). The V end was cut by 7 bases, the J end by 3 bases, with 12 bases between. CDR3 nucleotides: TGTGCCAGTAACGGAGGACAGTACACCGGGGAGCTGTTTTTT. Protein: CASNGGQYTGELFF.

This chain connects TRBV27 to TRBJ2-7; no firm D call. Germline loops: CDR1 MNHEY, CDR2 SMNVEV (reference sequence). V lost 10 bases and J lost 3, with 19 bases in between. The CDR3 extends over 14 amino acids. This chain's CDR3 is CATPPTGADYEQYV. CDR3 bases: TGTGCCACCCCCCCAACGGGCGCGGACTACGAGCAGTACGTC.

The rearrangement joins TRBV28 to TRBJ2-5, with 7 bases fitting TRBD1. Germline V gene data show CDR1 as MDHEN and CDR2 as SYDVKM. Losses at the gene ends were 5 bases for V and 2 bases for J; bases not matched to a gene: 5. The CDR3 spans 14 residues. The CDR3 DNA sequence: TGTGCCAGCAGTCAGACAGGGTGGCAAGAGACCCAGTACTTC. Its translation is CASSQTGWQETQYF.

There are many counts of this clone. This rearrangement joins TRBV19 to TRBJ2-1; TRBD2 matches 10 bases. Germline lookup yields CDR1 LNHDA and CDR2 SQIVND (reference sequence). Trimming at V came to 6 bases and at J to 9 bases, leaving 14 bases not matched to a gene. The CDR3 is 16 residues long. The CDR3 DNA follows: TGTGCCAGTAGCGTGAGCGGGAGGGCCCGTTTCAGTGAGCAGTTCTTC. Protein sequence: CASSVSGRARFSEQFF.

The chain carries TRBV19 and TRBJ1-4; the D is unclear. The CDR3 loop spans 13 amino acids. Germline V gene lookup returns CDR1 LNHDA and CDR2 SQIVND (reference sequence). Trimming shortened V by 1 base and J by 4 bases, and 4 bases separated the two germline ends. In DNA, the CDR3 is TGTGCCAGTAGTATAGCTGTTAATGAAAAACTGTTTTTT. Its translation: CASSIAVNEKLFF.

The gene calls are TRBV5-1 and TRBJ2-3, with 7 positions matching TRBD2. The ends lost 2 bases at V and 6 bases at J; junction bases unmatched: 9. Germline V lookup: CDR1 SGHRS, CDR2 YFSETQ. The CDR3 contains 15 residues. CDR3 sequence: CASSFPGGAGDTQYF. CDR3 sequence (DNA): TGCGCCAGCAGCTTCCCTGGGGGAGCGGGGGATACGCAGTATTTT. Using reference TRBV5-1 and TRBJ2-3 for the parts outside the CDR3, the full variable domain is KAGVTQTPRYLIKTRGQQVTLSCSPISGHRSVSWYQQTPGQGLQFLFEYFSETQRNKGNFPGRFSGRQFSNSRSEMNVSTLELGDSALYLCASSFPGGAGDTQYFGPGTRLTVL.

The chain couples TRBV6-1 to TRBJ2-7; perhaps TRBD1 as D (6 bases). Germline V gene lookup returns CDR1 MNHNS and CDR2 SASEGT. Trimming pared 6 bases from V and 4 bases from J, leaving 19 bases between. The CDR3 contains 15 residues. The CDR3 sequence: CASRRTGFQAYEQYV. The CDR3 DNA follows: TGTGCCAGCAGGCGAACAGGGTTTCAAGCATACGAGCAGTACGTC.

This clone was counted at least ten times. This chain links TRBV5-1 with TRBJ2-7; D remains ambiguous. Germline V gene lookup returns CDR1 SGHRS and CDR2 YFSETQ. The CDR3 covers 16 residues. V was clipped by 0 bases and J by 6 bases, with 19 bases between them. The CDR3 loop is CASSLDWVPTLSEQYF. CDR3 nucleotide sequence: TGCGCCAGCAGCTTGGATTGGGTCCCGACCCTCTCCGAGCAGTACTTC.

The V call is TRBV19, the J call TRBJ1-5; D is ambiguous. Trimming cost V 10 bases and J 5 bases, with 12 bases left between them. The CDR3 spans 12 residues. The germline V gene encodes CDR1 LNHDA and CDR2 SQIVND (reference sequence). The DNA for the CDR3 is TGTGCCACTTCCGAATCGTATCAGCCCCAGCATTTT. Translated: CATSESYQPQHF. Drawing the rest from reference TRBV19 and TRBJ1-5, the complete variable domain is DGGITQSPKYLFRKEGQNVTLSCEQNLNHDAMYWYRQDPGQGLRLIYYSQIVNDFQKGDIAEGYSVSREKKESFPLTVTSAQKNPTAFYLCATSESYQPQHFGDGTRLSIL.

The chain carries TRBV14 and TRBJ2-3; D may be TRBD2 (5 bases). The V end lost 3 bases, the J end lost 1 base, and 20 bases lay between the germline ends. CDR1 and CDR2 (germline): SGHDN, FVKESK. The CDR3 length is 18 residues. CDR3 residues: CASSQSSDGVVGTDTQYF. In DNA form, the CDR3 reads TGTGCCAGCAGCCAGAGTTCGGACGGGGTGGTTGGCACAGATACGCAGTATTTT.

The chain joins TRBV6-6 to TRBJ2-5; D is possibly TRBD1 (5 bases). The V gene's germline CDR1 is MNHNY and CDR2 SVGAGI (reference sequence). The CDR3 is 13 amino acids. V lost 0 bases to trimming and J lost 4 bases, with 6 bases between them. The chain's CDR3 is CASSYSGRETQYF. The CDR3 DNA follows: TGTGCCAGCAGTTACTCGGGGCGAGAGACCCAGTACTTC.

CDR3 DNA: TGTGCCAGCAGCTTAGTCGGGACAGGGTGGGATAGCAATCAGCCCCAGCATTTT. It specifies CASSLVGTGWDSNQPQHF. The chain links TRBV7-2 to TRBJ1-5, with 9 positions matching TRBD1. This CDR3 region has 18 residues. Trimming cost V 1 base and J 0 bases; bases outside gene matches: 7. Germline V gene sequence: CDR1 SGHTA, CDR2 FQGNSA.

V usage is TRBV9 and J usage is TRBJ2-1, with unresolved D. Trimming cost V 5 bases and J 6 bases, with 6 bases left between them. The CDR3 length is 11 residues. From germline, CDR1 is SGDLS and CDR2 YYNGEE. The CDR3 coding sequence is TGTGCCAGCAGTGACCTCAATGAGCAGTTCTTC. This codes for CASSDLNEQFF.